The source of this T cell receptor (beta chain) is a study of PD-L1 blockade in urothelial cancer (dated by TCRdb to 2017 to 2019). In the study overall: Therapy was started in about 2014 for all patients, and atezolizumab 1,200 mg was administered intravenously every 3 weeks. The study, an exploratory multi-omic analysis, examined somatic, immune and clinical correlates of response to PD-L1 blockade with atezolizumab in urothelial cancer. TCR sequencing covered pretreatment tumor samples and matched, serially collected peripheral blood taken before and after atezolizumab treatment. Durable clinical benefit was achieved by nine patients and was not achieved by 20 patients. In the same patients who had TCR sequencing, pretreatment tumors also underwent whole exome sequencing and RNA sequencing. Pretreatment blood TCR-seq was available for twenty-nine patients, at least one posttreatment blood collection was obtained for about 24 patients, and tumor TCR-seq was available for about 24 patients. Patients had an ECOG performance status of 0 or 1 and had received between 0 and 3 prior chemotherapy regimens. About nine tenths of the roughly 29 patients were identified as males with urothelial cancer of bladder origin, and a prior smoking history was reported by 18 of 29 patients. Blood samples were analyzed at 3 weeks after treatment start (second dose) and at 6 weeks after treatment start. Blood samples yielded a median of 141,255 T cells and around 80,000 unique TCRs, with median clonality approximately 0.08. Durable clinical benefit was defined as progression-free survival longer than 6 months, and TCR features were also tested against progression-free and overall survival.

To estimate absolute template abundance from read counts, synthetic TCR analog templates were spiked into each PCR. TCRbeta CDR3 regions were amplified from genomic DNA with bias-controlled V and J gene primers using the immunoSEQ assay. Sequencing of rearranged TCRbeta segments was done at approximately 20X coverage. In the paper's pipeline: Clustering was used to correct sequencing errors, and CDR3s were annotated against IMGT to assign V, D and J genes. Out-of-frame and stop-codon sequences were excluded, and only productive TCRbeta rearrangements were used in downstream analyses. To compute clonality, Shannon entropy was normalized by the log of the number of unique productive sequences and then subtracted from one. Clones differing between time points or between blood and tumor were identified by Fisher's exact test with Benjamini-Hochberg correction at adjusted p below 0.01. In its TCRdb copy, this immuneACCESS table keeps in-frame sequences only and misses some clones. Where compared with another copy, unresolved V genes explain less than half of these, and the others have no known cause. For V, J and clone size, that table is used; D and trimming come from the DNA. Recorded for this sample are about 28,000 clones; 75% to 90% of them occurred a single time. Clones ranked in the top ten supply 2% to 2.5% of the sample.

Here is what the overall study found, with its caveats: At 3 weeks after the start of treatment, tumor-associated TCR clones in peripheral blood had expanded more in patients with durable benefit (n ≈ 23, p = 0.022). A pretreatment peripheral blood TCR clonality below the median was linked to improved progression-free and overall survival. Small sample size (n ≈ 29) and many exploratory analyses mean the results are intended to be hypothesis-generating.

A single count supports this clone. Its antigen is unknown. There are no base qualities to consult, and no much larger clone falls within one base. Looking up the germline V gene yields CDR1 SGHRS and CDR2 YFSETQ. The junction shows trimming of 4 bases on V and 9 bases on J, plus 20 bases between the germline ends. The CDR3 numbers 16 residues from cysteine through phenylalanine. Just the 48-base CDR3 DNA is kept, in frame starting at base 1. A total of 25 to 30 patients with locally advanced or metastatic urothelial carcinoma, treated at Memorial Sloan Kettering on a trial protocol, made up the cohort. Peripheral blood mononuclear cells were collected pretreatment and during treatment, with between 1 and 8 total time points per patient. The Qiagen DNeasy Blood extraction kit was used to purify genomic DNA from total PBMCs and tumor samples. PBMCs were collected pretreatment and during treatment, and were isolated and stored as previously described.

This receptor was taken from a man aged 50-59 years with urothelial cancer. The chain is assembled from TRBV5-1 and TRBJ1-6, and the D gene may be TRBD1, 6 bases matching. Sample: PBMCs, taken around atezolizumab (anti-PD-L1) treatment. The CDR3: CASSPSVGGIGSPLHF. The sequenced DNA is TGCGCCAGCAGCCCCTCGGTAGGGGGAATAGGTTCACCCCTCCACTTT.